The 11 T cell receptor beta chains given below trace back to one sample, sequenced in a study of blood T cell repertoires in COVID-19. Sequencing used immunoSEQ multiplex PCR; TCRdb keeps in-frame clones, though not all of them. The repertoire includes some 350,000 clones, around 90% of them detected once, and around 3% sits in the top ten. Material: peripheral blood. Receptors originate from a human donor in a cohort sampled during active COVID-19.

J is TRBJ2-3 and V is TRBV24-1; a weak D match, TRBD1 (6 bases). V dropped 6 bases and J dropped 6 bases, with 15 bases sitting between them. The CDR3 totals 14 residues. Germline V gene lookup returns CDR1 KGHDR and CDR2 SFDVKD. The CDR3, as DNA: TGTGCCACCAGTAAAACCACAGGGTCCGATACGCAGTATTTT. Translated: CATSKTTGSDTQYF.

J is TRBJ2-7 and V is TRBV24-1; 7 bases line up with TRBD1. Germline trimming cut 4 bases from V and 5 bases from J; bases unmatched to any gene: 10. CDR3 length: 15 amino acids. Germline loops: CDR1 KGHDR, CDR2 SFDVKD. The CDR3 protein is CATSDSTGTFNEQYF. Here the CDR3 DNA reads TGTGCCACCAGTGACTCGACAGGGACCTTCAACGAGCAGTACTTC.

This chain joins TRBV5-1 and TRBJ2-1; TRBD2 aligns across 8 bases. This CDR3 is 16 amino acids long. Germline-derived CDR1 and CDR2 are SGHRS and YFSETQ. The V and J ends lost 1 base and 0 bases, in that order; junction bases with no gene match: 3. CDR3 in amino acids: CASSLRGGSSYNEQFF. The CDR3 region has the DNA TGCGCCAGCAGCTTGCGCGGGGGGAGCTCCTACAATGAGCAGTTCTTC.

The gene calls are TRBV28 and TRBJ2-5; 11 positions match TRBD2. Germline CDR1 reads MDHEN; CDR2 reads SYDVKM. V shed 7 bases and J 7 bases; nucleotides not matched to a gene: 20. The CDR3 spans 18 residues. The CDR3 protein is CASTQGRGLAEVPGTQYF. For the CDR3, the DNA is TGTGCCAGCACCCAAGGCCGGGGACTAGCGGAAGTTCCAGGGACCCAGTACTTC.

This sequence joins TRBV5-5 and TRBJ2-1; weak D call: TRBD1 (5 bases). V lost 0 bases to trimming and J lost 5 bases, with 12 bases between them. The CDR3 has 15 residues. The germline CDR1 and CDR2 sequences are SGHKS and YYEKEE (reference sequence). CDR3 sequence reads: CASSLEGLWDNEQFF. CDR3 nucleotide sequence: TGTGCCAGCAGCTTGGAGGGGCTTTGGGACAATGAGCAGTTCTTC. Full variable domain (rest looked up from reference TRBV5-5 and TRBJ2-1): DAGVTQSPTHLIKTRGQQVTLRCSPISGHKSVSWYQQVLGQGPQFIFQYYEKEERGRGNFPDRFSARQFPNYSSELNVNALLLGDSALYLCASSLEGLWDNEQFFGPGTRLTVL.

The chain combines TRBV12-3 or TRBV12-4 with TRBJ2-5; 7 bases map to TRBD2. Unmatched junction bases numbered 4, after V lost 6 bases and J lost 3 bases. The CDR3 sequence is 13 residues long. The CDR3 sequence is CASSRRGKETQYF. The CDR3 DNA is TGTGCCAGCAGCCGGCGGGGGAAAGAGACCCAGTACTTC.

This clone was detected only once. V and J are TRBV29-1 and TRBJ2-7; 8 bases match TRBD1. This CDR3 is 13 amino acids long. In germline, CDR1 is SQVTM, CDR2 ANQGSEA. Trimming removed 6 bases from V and 6 bases from J; junction bases left unmatched: 10. Written as DNA, the CDR3 is TGCAGCGTGACCCGGACAGGGAGTAGCGAGCAGTACTTC. Protein sequence: CSVTRTGSSEQYF.

J is TRBJ1-2 and V is TRBV3-1 (or the pseudogene TRBV3-2); D is undetermined. The V end was cut by 4 bases, the J end by 6 bases, with 21 bases between. Germline assignment: CDR1 LGHDT and CDR2 YNNKEL (reference sequence). The CDR3 totals 16 residues. The CDR3 region is CASSPSWAPSGDGYTF. CDR3 nucleotide sequence: TGTGCCAGCAGCCCCTCTTGGGCTCCATCAGGCGATGGCTACACCTTC.

This chain uses TRBV2 with TRBJ2-7; TRBD2 aligns across 11 bases. CDR1 SNHLY and CDR2 FYNNEI come from the germline V gene. After removal of 6 bases from V and 8 bases from J, the junction contained 9 bases not matched to a gene. The CDR3 runs 14 residues. This chain's CDR3 is CASRAGTSGDKQYF. The CDR3 region has the DNA TGTGCCAGCAGGGCCGGGACTAGCGGCGACAAGCAGTACTTC.

This rearrangement joins TRBV5-4 to TRBJ2-1; 11 bases align to TRBD2. The CDR3 totals 15 residues. Germline V gene sequence: CDR1 SGHNT, CDR2 YYREEE (reference sequence). The V gene end was trimmed by 4 bases and the J gene end by 9 bases; junction bases not matched to a gene: 9. This chain's CDR3 is CASSEGLAEGGEQFF. The CDR3 nucleotides read TGTGCCAGCAGCGAGGGACTAGCGGAGGGGGGTGAGCAGTTCTTC.

This clone was seen only a few times. The chain joins TRBV2 to TRBJ1-1, with D unclear. The CDR3 consists of 13 residues. In germline, CDR1 is SNHLY, CDR2 FYNNEI. V lost 5 bases, J lost 1 base, and 8 bases lay in between. The CDR3 region has the DNA TGTGCCAGCAGTAACCAGGCGAACACTGAAGCTTTCTTT. This codes for CASSNQANTEAFF.